The rows below give T cell receptor beta chains drawn from one sample of a study of CXCR3-negative and CXCR3-positive naive CD8 T cells. Using the 5' RACE reads, TCRdb records one entry per CDR3 protein without DNA. The listing contains 75,000 to 100,000 distinct CDR3 sequences. The material sequenced was naive CXCR3+ CD8+ T cells from blood. The receptors were gathered from a human donor in good health. Some clones in this sample may be carry-over from other donors' samples. Each CDR3 is given with its conserved first and last residue. Part of the rows lack a size; the others show once, few, many or a class for expanded clones.

>TRBV7-9|-|TRBJ2-7
CASSPRLGNEQYF
>TRBV15|-|TRBJ2-5
CATSSGTEKETQYF
>TRBV7-9|-|TRBJ2-7
CASNPAPPDYEQYF
>TRBV12-3/TRBV12-4|-|TRBJ2-7
CASSLFLAGSYEQYF
>TRBV19|-|TRBJ2-1
CASCGGAPYNEQFF
>TRBV23-1|-|TRBJ2-7
CASSQSRGTSYEQYF
>TRBV11-1|-|TRBJ1-1
CASVGGNTEAFF
>TRBV6-2/TRBV6-3|-|TRBJ2-1
CASSYAGVAYNEQFF
>TRBV7-2|-|TRBJ2-7
CASSAGLPYEQYF
>TRBV10-3|-|TRBJ1-2
CAITDTTGSRNGYTF
>TRBV11-2|-|TRBJ1-4
CASSPGQLATNEKLFF
>TRBV11-2|-|TRBJ2-7
CASSPGVRPYEQYF
>TRBV4-3|-|TRBJ1-2
CASSQDRQGEFYGYTF
>TRBV29-1|-|TRBJ2-7
CSVEDGRAYEQYF
>TRBV20-1|-|TRBJ2-7
CSARPLKTGSYEQYF
>TRBV28|-|TRBJ2-3
CASSWGGERLTDTQYF
>TRBV7-9|-|TRBJ2-7
CASSPRGYVEGYEQYF
>TRBV27|-|TRBJ2-4
CASSRNSVAKNIQYF
>TRBV6-2/TRBV6-3|-|TRBJ2-7
CASSYDGYSYEQYF
>TRBV4-1|-|TRBJ2-1
CASSLRSYNEQFF
>TRBV30|-|TRBJ1-1
CAGRAGGAEAFF
>TRBV3-1|-|TRBJ2-5
CASSQDEATSVTIQETQYF
>TRBV12-3/TRBV12-4|-|TRBJ1-1
CASSEGQGFAEAFF
>TRBV5-8|-|TRBJ2-7
CASRPGSYEQYF
>TRBV28|-|TRBJ2-7
CASSLFQGRAAYEQYF
>TRBV19|-|TRBJ2-3
CASSIDPDRAFPSADTQYF
>TRBV29-1|medium-sized|TRBJ2-2
CSVAENTGELFF
>TRBV3-1|-|TRBJ2-1
CASSLQDYNEQFF
>TRBV7-6|-|TRBJ1-5
CASSQGANQPQHF
>TRBV27|-|TRBJ2-7
CASSLSWFGEGLPYEQYF
>TRBV29-1|-|TRBJ2-7
CSVDGAPGQGVGYEQYF
>TRBV6-6|-|TRBJ2-1
CASSYLAGGPYNEQFF
>TRBV5-1|-|TRBJ2-3
CASSALDGGGATDTQYF
>TRBV4-3|-|TRBJ1-2
CASSQGFTVSYGYTF
>TRBV9|-|TRBJ2-1
CASSDPGFRDNEQFF
>TRBV6-5|-|TRBJ2-5
CASSYFSGEETQYF
>TRBV6-4|-|TRBJ2-1
CASSDSVGTGDNEQFF
>TRBV12-3/TRBV12-4|-|TRBJ2-3
CASSPTMDGFVKYF
>TRBV12-3/TRBV12-4|-|TRBJ2-3
CASSSPDREDTQYF
>TRBV7-9|-|TRBJ1-4
CASSLVGGTANEKLFF
>TRBV20-1|-|TRBJ1-1
CSARGLLNTEAFF
>TRBV7-9|-|TRBJ1-1
CASSFRTGPMNTEAFF
>TRBV29-1|-|TRBJ2-2
CSVEDLENTGELFF
>TRBV23-1|-|TRBJ2-5
CASSQPGEQETQYF
>TRBV15|-|TRBJ2-2
CATSRRETHTGELFF
>TRBV6-1|-|TRBJ2-2
CASREKRQGDTGELFF
>TRBV5-1|-|TRBJ2-7
CASREHQAHGGEQYF
>TRBV7-2|-|TRBJ2-7
CASSITSGGTLNYEQYF
>TRBV12-3/TRBV12-4|-|TRBJ2-1
CANSFISGPPYNEQFF
>TRBV12-3/TRBV12-4|-|TRBJ2-3
CASSSGTSGGDADTQYF
>TRBV5-1|-|TRBJ2-5
CASSSLDPRDQKTQYF
>TRBV27|-|TRBJ2-7
CASSLSSGQYSYEQYF
>TRBV19|-|TRBJ2-6
CASSIMGAGANVLTF
>TRBV12-3/TRBV12-4|-|TRBJ1-4
CASSFVAQGSGNEKLFF
>TRBV20-1|-|TRBJ2-7
CSADASGFSSYEQYF